The rows below give T cell receptor beta chains drawn from one sample of a study of blood T cells in healthy people across ages. TCRdb re-called the 5' RACE reads with MiXCR, one entry per CDR3 protein. The table shows around 1.5 million distinct CDR3 sequences, with around 55% occurring only once. Sequencing was carried out using blood. All receptors come from a man between 18 and 29 years old in good health. Each CDR3 is given with its conserved first and last residue. The order of the fields is CDR3 protein, CDR3 DNA, clone size, V gene, D gene, J gene. D genes are given only for firm matches. Clone sizes are given selectively: once, few, many, or a class where the clone is expanded.

CASSYLGESDTQYF	TGTGCCAGCAGTTACCTGGGCGAATCAGATACGCAGTATTTT	many	TRBV6-2/TRBV6-3	-	TRBJ2-3
CASELLAGGPYNEQYF	TGTGCCAGCGAGTTACTAGCGGGAGGGCCCTACAATGAGCAGTACTTC	once	TRBV28	TRBD2	TRBJ2-7
CASRPGHSNYGYTF	TGTGCCAGCAGACCGGGACACTCTAACTATGGCTACACCTTC	-	TRBV9	-	TRBJ1-2
CASSLWLAGTHEQYF	TGTGCCAGCAGCTTGTGGCTAGCGGGAACCCACGAGCAGTACTTC	-	TRBV5-5	TRBD2	TRBJ2-7
CAISESGGPQEAQYF	TGTGCCATCAGTGAGTCCGGGGGGCCACAAGAGGCCCAGTACTTC	-	TRBV10-3	-	TRBJ2-5
CSPTGGSYEQYF	TGCAGTCCGACAGGGGGCTCCTACGAGCAGTACTTC	few	TRBV20-1	TRBD1	TRBJ2-7
CASSSSSTRIQYF	TGTGCAAGCAGCTCCTCTTCCACTCGTATACAGTACTTC	-	TRBV5-5	-	TRBJ2-7
CASSSDSGVWSEQFF	TGCGCCAGCAGCTCGGACAGTGGTGTGTGGAGTGAGCAGTTCTTC	-	TRBV5-1	-	TRBJ2-1
CASNQRQGDSPLHF	TGTGCCAGCAACCAACGACAGGGTGATTCACCCCTCCACTTT	few	TRBV6-1	TRBD1	TRBJ1-6
CASSRGAATEAFF	TGTGCCAGCAGCCGGGGGGCGGCCACTGAAGCTTTCTTT	-	TRBV7-9	-	TRBJ1-1
CASSGQGGGTEAFF	TGCGCCAGCAGCGGACAGGGAGGAGGCACTGAAGCTTTCTTT	few	TRBV5-1	TRBD1	TRBJ1-1
CASSTNPYGYTF	TGTGCCAGCAGCACTAATCCCTATGGCTACACCTTC	few	TRBV7-9	-	TRBJ1-2
CASSKTSGPYEQYF	TGCGCCAGCAGTAAGACTAGCGGACCCTACGAGCAGTACTTC	-	TRBV10-1	TRBD2	TRBJ2-7
CASSFLGGGNTIYF	TGTGCCAGCAGTTTTTTAGGAGGGGGAAACACCATATATTTT	-	TRBV12-3/TRBV12-4	-	TRBJ1-3
CSARESPRYNEQYF	TGCAGTGCTAGAGAGTCCCCGAGATACAATGAGCAGTACTTC	-	TRBV20-1	-	TRBJ2-5
CASSPNGQHNEQFF	TGTGCCAGCTCACCAAACGGACAGCACAATGAGCAGTTCTTC	-	TRBV18	-	TRBJ2-1
CASSQDEVAYEQYF	TGCGCCAGCAGCCAAGATGAGGTTGCCTACGAGCAGTACTTC	-	TRBV4-1	-	TRBJ2-7
CATRQGYEETQYF	TGTGCCACACGACAGGGGTACGAAGAGACCCAGTACTTC	-	TRBV10-3	TRBD1	TRBJ2-5